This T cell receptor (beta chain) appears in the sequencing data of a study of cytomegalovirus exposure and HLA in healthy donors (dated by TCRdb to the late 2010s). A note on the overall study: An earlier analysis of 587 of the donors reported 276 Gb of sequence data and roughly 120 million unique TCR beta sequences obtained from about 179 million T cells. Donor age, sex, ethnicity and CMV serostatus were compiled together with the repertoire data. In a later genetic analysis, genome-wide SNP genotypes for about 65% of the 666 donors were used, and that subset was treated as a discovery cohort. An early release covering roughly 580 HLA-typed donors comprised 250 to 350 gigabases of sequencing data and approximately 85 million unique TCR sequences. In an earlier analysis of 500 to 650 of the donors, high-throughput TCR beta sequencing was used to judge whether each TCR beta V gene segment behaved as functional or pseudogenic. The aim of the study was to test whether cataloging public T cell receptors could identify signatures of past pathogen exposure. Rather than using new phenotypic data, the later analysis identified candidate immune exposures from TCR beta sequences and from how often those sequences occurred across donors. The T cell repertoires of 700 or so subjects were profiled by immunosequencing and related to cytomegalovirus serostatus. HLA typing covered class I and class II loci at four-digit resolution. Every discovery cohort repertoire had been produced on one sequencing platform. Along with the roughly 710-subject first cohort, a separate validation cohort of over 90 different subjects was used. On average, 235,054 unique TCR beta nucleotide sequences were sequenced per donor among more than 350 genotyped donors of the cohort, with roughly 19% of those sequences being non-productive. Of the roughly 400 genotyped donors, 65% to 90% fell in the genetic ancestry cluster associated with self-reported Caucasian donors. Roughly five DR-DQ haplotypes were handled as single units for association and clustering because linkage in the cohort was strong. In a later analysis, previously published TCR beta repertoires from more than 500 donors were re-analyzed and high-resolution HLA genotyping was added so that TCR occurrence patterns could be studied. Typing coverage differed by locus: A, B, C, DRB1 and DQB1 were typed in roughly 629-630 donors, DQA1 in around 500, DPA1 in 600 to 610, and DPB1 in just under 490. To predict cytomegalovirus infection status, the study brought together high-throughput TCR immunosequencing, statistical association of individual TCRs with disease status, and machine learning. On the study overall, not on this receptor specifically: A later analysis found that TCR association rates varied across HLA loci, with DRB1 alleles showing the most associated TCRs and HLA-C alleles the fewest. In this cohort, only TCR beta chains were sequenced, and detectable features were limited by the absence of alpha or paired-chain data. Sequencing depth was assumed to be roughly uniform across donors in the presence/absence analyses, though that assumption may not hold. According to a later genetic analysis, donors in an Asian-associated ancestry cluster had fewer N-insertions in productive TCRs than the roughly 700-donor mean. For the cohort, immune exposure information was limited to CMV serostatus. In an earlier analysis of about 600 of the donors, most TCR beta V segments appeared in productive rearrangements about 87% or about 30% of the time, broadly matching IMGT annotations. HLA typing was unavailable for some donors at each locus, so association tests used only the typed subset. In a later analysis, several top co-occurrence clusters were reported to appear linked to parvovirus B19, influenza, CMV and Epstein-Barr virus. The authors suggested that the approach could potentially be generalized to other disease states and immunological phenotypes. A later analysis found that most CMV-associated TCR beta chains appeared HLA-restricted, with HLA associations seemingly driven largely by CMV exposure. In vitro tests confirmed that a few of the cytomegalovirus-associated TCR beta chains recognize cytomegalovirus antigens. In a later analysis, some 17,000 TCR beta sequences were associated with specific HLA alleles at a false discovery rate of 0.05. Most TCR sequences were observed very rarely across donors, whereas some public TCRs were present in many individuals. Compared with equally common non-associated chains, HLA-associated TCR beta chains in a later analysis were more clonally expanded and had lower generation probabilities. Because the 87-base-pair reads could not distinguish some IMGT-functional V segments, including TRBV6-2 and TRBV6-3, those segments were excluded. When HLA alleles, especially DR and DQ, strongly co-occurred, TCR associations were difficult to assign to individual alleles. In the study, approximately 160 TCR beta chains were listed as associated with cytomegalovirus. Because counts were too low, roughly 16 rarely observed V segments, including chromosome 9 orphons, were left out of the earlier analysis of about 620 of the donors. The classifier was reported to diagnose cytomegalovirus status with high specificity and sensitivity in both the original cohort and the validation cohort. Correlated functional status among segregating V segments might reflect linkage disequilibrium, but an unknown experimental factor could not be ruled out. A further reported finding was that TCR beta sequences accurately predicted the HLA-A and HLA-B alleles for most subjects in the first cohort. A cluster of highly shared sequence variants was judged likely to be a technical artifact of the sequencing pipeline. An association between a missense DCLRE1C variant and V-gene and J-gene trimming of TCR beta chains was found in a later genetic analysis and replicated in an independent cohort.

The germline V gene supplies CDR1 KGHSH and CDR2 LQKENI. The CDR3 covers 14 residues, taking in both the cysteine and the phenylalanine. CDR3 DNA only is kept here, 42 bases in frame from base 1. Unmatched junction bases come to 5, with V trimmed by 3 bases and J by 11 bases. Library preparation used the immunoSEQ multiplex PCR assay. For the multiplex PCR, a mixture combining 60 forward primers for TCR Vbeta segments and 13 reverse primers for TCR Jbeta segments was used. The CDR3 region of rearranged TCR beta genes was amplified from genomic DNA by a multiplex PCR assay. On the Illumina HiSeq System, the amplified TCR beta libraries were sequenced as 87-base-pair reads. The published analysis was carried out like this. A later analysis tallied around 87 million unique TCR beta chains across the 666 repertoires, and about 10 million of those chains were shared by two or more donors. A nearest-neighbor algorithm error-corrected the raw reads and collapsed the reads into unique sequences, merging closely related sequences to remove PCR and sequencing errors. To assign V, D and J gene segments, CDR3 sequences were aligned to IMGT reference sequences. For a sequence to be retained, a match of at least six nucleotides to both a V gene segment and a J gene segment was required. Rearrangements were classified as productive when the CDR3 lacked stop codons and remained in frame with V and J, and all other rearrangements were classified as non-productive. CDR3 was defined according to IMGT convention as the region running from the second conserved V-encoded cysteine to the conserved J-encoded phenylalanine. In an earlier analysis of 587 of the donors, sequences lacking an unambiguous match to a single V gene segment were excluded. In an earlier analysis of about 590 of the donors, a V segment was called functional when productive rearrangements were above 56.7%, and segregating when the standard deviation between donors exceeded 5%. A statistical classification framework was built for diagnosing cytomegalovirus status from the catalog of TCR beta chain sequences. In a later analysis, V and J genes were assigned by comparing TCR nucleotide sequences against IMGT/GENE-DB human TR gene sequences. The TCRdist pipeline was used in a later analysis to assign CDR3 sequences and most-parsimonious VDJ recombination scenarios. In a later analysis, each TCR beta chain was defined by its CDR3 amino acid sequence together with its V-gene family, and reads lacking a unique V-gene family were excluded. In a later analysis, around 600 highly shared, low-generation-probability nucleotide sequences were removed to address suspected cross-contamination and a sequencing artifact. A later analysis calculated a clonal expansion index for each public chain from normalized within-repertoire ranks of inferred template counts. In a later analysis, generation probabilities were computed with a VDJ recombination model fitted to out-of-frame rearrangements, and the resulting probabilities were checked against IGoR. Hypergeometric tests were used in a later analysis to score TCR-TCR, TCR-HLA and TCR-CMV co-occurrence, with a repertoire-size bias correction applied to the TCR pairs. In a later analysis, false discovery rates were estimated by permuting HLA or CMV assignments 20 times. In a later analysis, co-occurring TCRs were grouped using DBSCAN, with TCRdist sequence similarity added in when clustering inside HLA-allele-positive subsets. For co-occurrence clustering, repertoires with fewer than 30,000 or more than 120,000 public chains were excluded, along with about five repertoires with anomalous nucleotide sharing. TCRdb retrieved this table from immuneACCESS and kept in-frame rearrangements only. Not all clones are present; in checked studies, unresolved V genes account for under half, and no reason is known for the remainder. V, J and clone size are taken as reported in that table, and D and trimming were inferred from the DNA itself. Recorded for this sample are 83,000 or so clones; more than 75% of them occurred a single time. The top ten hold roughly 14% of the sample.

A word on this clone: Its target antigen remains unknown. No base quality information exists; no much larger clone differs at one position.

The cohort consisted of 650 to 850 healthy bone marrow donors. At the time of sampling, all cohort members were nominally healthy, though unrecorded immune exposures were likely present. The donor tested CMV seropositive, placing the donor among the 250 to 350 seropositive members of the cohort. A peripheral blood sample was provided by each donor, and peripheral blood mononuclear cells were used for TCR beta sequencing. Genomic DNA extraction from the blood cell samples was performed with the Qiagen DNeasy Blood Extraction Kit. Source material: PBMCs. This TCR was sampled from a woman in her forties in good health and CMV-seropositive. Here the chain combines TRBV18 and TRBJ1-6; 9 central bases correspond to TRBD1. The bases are TGTGCCAGCTCACCCGGGACAGGGACCCCACCCCTCCACTTT. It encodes CASSPGTGTPPLHF.